These 6 T cell receptor beta chains came from one sample sequenced in a study of cytomegalovirus exposure and HLA in healthy donors. PCR primers comprised 60 Vbeta and 13 Jbeta primers. TCRdb's table, derived via immunoSEQ multiplex PCR, lists solely in-frame clones and lacks some. The data show about 170,000 clones, with 85% seen just once and around 2.5% held by the top ten. The sequencing sample was made of PBMCs. All receptors derive from a man aged 25-45 years in good health and CMV-seropositive.

This clone was recorded once. A junction end diverges from the germline sequence, so it may reflect a read error. The CDR3 DNA reads as TGCGCCAGCAGCCAAGACCTCGTGGTCCAAGAGGCCCAGTACTTC. The encoded protein is CASSQDLVVQEAQYF. The V gene is TRBV4-1, the J gene TRBJ2-5; D is uncertain. The CDR3 has 15 residues. In germline, CDR1 is MGHRA, CDR2 YSYEKL.

Written as DNA, the CDR3 is TGTGCCAGCAGCTTCCAACCCGCTAGCGGGAGCAACACCGGGGAGCTGTTTTTT. It translates to CASSFQPASGSNTGELFF. This rearrangement joins TRBV11-3 to TRBJ2-2, with TRBD2 identical over 10 bases. V shed 3 bases, J shed 2 bases, and the junction held 9 bases outside the gene matches. Germline V gene data show CDR1 as SGHNT and CDR2 as YENEEA. The CDR3 spans 18 residues.

This chain connects TRBV2 to TRBJ1-2; D ambiguous. The CDR3 has 14 amino acids. The V end lost 8 bases, the J end lost 2 bases, and 15 bases lay between the germline ends. The germline V gene encodes CDR1 SNHLY and CDR2 FYNNEI. The CDR3 here is CASLLAGNNYGYTF. As DNA, the CDR3 is TGTGCCAGCTTGCTGGCAGGAAACAACTATGGCTACACCTTC.

The CDR3 protein is CASSSREQFF. The CDR3 DNA follows: TGTGCCAGCAGCTCCCGTGAGCAGTTCTTC. J is TRBJ2-1 and V is TRBV13; D is uncertain. Trimming removed 4 bases at V and 9 bases at J, with 4 bases between. The CDR3 extends over 10 amino acids. Germline loops: CDR1 PRHDT, CDR2 FYEKMQ (reference sequence).

V gene TRBV29-1 combines with J gene TRBJ2-3; 10 nucleotides match TRBD2. Germline V gene sequence: CDR1 SQVTM, CDR2 ANQGSEA. CDR3 length: 18 residues. With 6 bases clipped from V and 0 bases from J, the junction kept 15 bases outside the gene matches. The CDR3 spells CSVHWASGSLTSTDTQYF. The CDR3 region has the DNA TGCAGCGTGCATTGGGCTAGCGGGAGCCTAACTAGCACAGATACGCAGTATTTT.

The chain combines TRBV2 with TRBJ2-1, with 9 bases aligning to TRBD2. The junction had 10 bases not matched to a gene; V was cut back by 7 bases and J by 9 bases. CDR3 size: 14 residues. Germline-derived CDR1 and CDR2 are SNHLY and FYNNEI. CDR3 nucleotide sequence: TGTGCCAGCAAGGGCGGGAGGGCCAGTAGTGAGCAGTTCTTC. Translating gives CASKGGRASSEQFF.